Below, one T cell receptor (beta chain) is given with its context. Its cognate antigen is unknown. CD8 cells classed as naive were CD45RO-negative and positively selected for CCR7, excluding terminally differentiated effector memory CD45RA+ cells. Trimming shortened V by 1 base and J by 0 bases, and 19 bases separated the two germline ends. The CDR3 extends over 19 amino acids. Germline CDR1 and CDR2: SEHNR and FQNEAQ (reference sequence). Genomic DNA (from each subset) was split evenly across several immunoSEQ plates. The DNA input per sorted-subset replicate PCR was about 220 ng, corresponding to 28,000 or so T cell genomes. Assay: immunoSEQ multiplex PCR; the TCRdb copy retains only in-frame clones and omits some. Of roughly 550,000 clones listed, around 95% are singletons. The data derive from a study of shared clonotypes between healthy human individuals. The study, taken as a whole, reports: Non-shared clonotypes displayed generation probabilities falling below those of clonotypes present in all four donors.

The material sequenced was naive CD8+ T cells sorted from blood. This receptor was taken from a woman in her thirties in good health. V and J are TRBV7-9 and TRBJ2-4; TRBD1 or TRBD2 may be the D gene (6 bases each). Written as DNA, the CDR3 is TGTGCCAGCAGCTTAGGGGCGGGACACCGTGTCCTAGCCAAAAACATTCAGTACTTC. It is translated as CASSLGAGHRVLAKNIQYF.